This T cell receptor beta chain was identified in a study of T-cell memory formation after mild COVID-19. Study-level findings and limits: Most CD4+ clones that shrank were in CM and EM, while CD8+ ones turned up in EMRA. Researchers found some responding clones in pre-infection memory, a sign that cross-reactive memory joined.

TCRdb passed the 5' RACE reads through MiXCR, listing each CDR3 protein once. Of approximately 180,000 distinct CDR3 sequences in the sample, 16% are singletons; the top ten hold roughly 2.1%. Germline V lookup: CDR1 SGHRS, CDR2 YFSETQ. V lost 0 bases and J lost 2, with 5 bases in between. This CDR3 spans 13 amino acids. About this clonotype itself: Its antigen is unknown.

The sample consisted of PBMCs or a T cell subset sorted from them (not recorded which). This chain connects TRBV5-1 to TRBJ1-2; no clear D gene. The clonotype originates from an adult woman who had mild COVID-19 (a few samples of this study predate the infection). Cell type and time point are not known. The CDR3 reads CASSLDWNYGYTF. For the CDR3, the DNA is TGCGCCAGCAGCTTGGATTGGAACTATGGCTACACCTTC.